These 10 T cell receptor beta chains share one sample of origin, sequenced in a study of blood T cell repertoires in COVID-19. Only in-frame clones appear in the TCRdb table, and some are missing; sequencing was by immunoSEQ multiplex PCR. The sample consists of about 300,000 clones, approximately 85% of them appearing once. Sample: PBMCs or T cells enriched from blood (not recorded which). The receptor set was obtained from a young man who had recovered from COVID-19.

The CDR3 coding sequence is TGCGCCAGCAGCCCGAAAATAAGCGGGGGGGCATCAGATACGCAGTATTTT. Its translation is CASSPKISGGASDTQYF. This rearrangement joins TRBV4-1 to TRBJ2-3; 10 bases map to TRBD2. CDR1 MGHRA and CDR2 YSYEKL come from the germline V gene. The V and J ends lost 4 bases and 4 bases, in that order; junction bases with no gene match: 11. This CDR3 contains 17 residues.

V gene TRBV5-8 combines with J gene TRBJ1-2; D uncertain. Germline V gene lookup returns CDR1 SGHTS and CDR2 YDEGEE. Trimming removed 4 bases from V and 2 bases from J, with 12 bases in between. This CDR3 contains 14 residues. CDR3 bases: TGTGCCAGCAGCCTTGACTCCTCGAACTATGGCTACACCTTC. This sequence encodes CASSLDSSNYGYTF. Drawing the rest from reference TRBV5-8 and TRBJ1-2, the complete variable domain is EAGVTQSPTHLIKTRGQQATLRCSPISGHTSVYWYQQALGLGLQFLLWYDEGEERNRGNFPPRFSGRQFPNYSSELNVNALELEDSALYLCASSLDSSNYGYTFGSGTRLTVV.

The chain recombines TRBV9 with TRBJ1-2, with 8 bases identical to TRBD1. V lost 0 bases and J lost 2; bases outside the gene matches: 12. The CDR3 sequence is 18 residues long. The germline CDR1 and CDR2 sequences are SGDLS and YYNGEE. In DNA form, the CDR3 reads TGTGCCAGCAGCGTAGGGGGTGCCGGGACAGGACGGAACTATGGCTACACCTTC. It yields the protein CASSVGGAGTGRNYGYTF.

This chain joins TRBV9 and TRBJ2-7; 9 positions agree with TRBD1. CDR3 length: 16 residues. J was trimmed by 3 bases and V by 4 bases; bases with no gene match: 11. CDR1 SGDLS and CDR2 YYNGEE come from the germline V gene. Written as DNA, the CDR3 is TGTGCCAGCAGCCCTACCGGGACAGGGAACTTCTACGAGCAGTACTTC. Its translation is CASSPTGTGNFYEQYF. The variable domain in full, completed from reference TRBV9 and TRBJ2-7, reads DSGVTQTPKHLITATGQRVTLRCSPRSGDLSVYWYQQSLDQGLQFLIQYYNGEERAKGNILERFSAQQFPDLHSELNLSSLELGDSALYFCASSPTGTGNFYEQYFGPGTRLTVT.

This chain connects TRBV6-6 to TRBJ1-3, with 8 bases aligning to TRBD1. Germline trimming cut 5 bases from V and 0 bases from J; bases unmatched to any gene: 3. Per the germline V gene, CDR1 is MNHNY and CDR2 is SVGAGI (reference sequence). The CDR3 sequence is 15 residues long. This chain's CDR3 is CASSGQGISGNTIYF. Written as DNA, the CDR3 is TGTGCCAGCAGTGGACAGGGAATCTCTGGAAACACCATATATTTT.

The V gene is TRBV15, the J gene TRBJ1-2; no clear D. Trimming stripped 1 base from V and 0 bases from J, with 6 bases between. Germline V gives CDR1 LNHNV, CDR2 YYDKDF (reference sequence). The CDR3 is 14 residues long. DNA of the CDR3: TGTGCCACCAGCAGAGGGCATTCTAACTATGGCTACACCTTC. Protein sequence: CATSRGHSNYGYTF.

This sequence joins TRBV4-1 and TRBJ2-2, with TRBD2 identical over 10 bases. Germline loops: CDR1 MGHRA, CDR2 YSYEKL. The trim removed 1 base at V and 7 bases at J, leaving 9 bases unmatched. The CDR3 length is 17 residues. CDR3 in DNA: TGCGCCAGCAGCCAAGTACTAGCGGGGTTCGTGGGCGGGGAGCTGTTTTTT. Protein product: CASSQVLAGFVGGELFF.

The CDR3 sequence: CASSDPGTGGFQPQHF. The CDR3 DNA sequence: TGTGCCAGCAGTGATCCCGGGACAGGGGGCTTTCAGCCCCAGCATTTT. The V gene is TRBV9, the J gene TRBJ1-5, with TRBD1 matching 12 bases. The ends lost 5 bases at V and 6 bases at J; junction bases unmatched: 9. CDR1 and CDR2 from the germline V gene are SGDLS and YYNGEE. This CDR3 comprises 16 residues.

This clone came up once. The chain recombines TRBV2 with TRBJ2-7; 7 bases match TRBD2. The germline V gene has CDR1 SNHLY and CDR2 FYNNEI. The CDR3 is 15 residues long. The V and J ends lost 4 bases and 4 bases, in that order; junction bases with no gene match: 10. The CDR3 loop reads CASSVETLGRYEQYF. The CDR3 DNA sequence: TGTGCCAGCAGTGTCGAAACTCTCGGGAGGTACGAGCAGTACTTC.

This chain uses TRBV30 with TRBJ2-1, with D possibly matching TRBD1 (6 bases). CDR3 size: 13 residues. CDR1 GTSNPN and CDR2 SVGIG come from the germline V gene (reference sequence). The germline V and J ends were trimmed by 7 bases and 2 bases, with 12 bases remaining between them. As DNA, the CDR3 is TGTGCCTCAGGGCAGGGGACCTACAATGAGCAGTTCTTC. As protein: CASGQGTYNEQFF.